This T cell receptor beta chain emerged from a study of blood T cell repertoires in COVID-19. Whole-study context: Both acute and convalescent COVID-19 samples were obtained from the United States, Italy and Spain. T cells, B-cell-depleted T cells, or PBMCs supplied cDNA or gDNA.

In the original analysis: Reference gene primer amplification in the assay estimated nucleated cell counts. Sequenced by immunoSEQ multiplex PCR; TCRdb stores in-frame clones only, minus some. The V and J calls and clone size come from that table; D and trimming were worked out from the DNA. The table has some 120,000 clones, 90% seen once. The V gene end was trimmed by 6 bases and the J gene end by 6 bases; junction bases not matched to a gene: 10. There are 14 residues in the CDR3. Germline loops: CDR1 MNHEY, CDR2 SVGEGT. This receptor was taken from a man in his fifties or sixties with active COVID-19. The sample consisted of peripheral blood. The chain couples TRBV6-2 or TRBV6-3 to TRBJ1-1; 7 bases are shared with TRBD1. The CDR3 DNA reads TGTGCCAGCAGCCGGACAGGTCGAAAACCTGAAGCTTTCTTT. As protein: CASSRTGRKPEAFF.